Detailed here is one TCR beta chain. Assay used: immunoSEQ multiplex PCR; TCRdb lists only in-frame clones, some missing. Of roughly 390,000 clones detected, about 89% appear once; the ten largest clones hold less than 11%. The sample is drawn from a study of blood T cell repertoires in COVID-19. The CDR3 consists of 14 residues. V was clipped by 2 bases and J by 5 bases, with 10 bases between them. Germline-derived CDR1 and CDR2 are MNHEY and SVGAGI. This TCR was sampled from a woman aged 25 to 39 with COVID-19, enrolled during active disease. The chain employs TRBV6-5 and TRBJ2-4; maybe TRBD1 (6 bases). The material sequenced was peripheral blood. The CDR3 protein is CASSYGGGENIQYF. The CDR3 DNA is TGTGCCAGCAGTTACGGGGGCGGCGAAAACATTCAGTACTTC.